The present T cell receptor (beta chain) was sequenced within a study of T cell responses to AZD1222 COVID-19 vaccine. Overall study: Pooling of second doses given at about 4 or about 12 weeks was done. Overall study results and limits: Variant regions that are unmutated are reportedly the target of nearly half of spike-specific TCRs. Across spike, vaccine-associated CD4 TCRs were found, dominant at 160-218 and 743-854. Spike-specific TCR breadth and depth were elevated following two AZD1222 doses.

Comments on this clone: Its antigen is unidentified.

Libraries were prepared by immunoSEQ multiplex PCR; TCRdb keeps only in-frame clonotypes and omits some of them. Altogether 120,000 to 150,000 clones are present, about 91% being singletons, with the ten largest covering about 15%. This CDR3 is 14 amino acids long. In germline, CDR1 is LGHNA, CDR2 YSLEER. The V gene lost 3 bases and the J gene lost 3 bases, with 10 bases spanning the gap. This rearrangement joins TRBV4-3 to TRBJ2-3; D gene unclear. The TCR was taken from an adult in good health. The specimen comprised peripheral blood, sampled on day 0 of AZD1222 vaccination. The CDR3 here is CASSQNGKTDTQYF. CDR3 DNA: TGCGCCAGCAGCCAGAATGGGAAAACAGATACGCAGTATTTT.